Below, 17 T cell receptor beta chains from the same sample are listed, as sequenced in a study of blood T cell repertoires in COVID-19. Data came from immunoSEQ multiplex PCR; TCRdb stores just in-frame clones and leaves some out. Of more than 250,000 clones listed, approximately 90% were seen once; the top ten hold 1.5% to 2%. The specimen was peripheral blood. All receptors come from a woman in her thirties with COVID-19, enrolled during active disease.

This clone was picked up one time. This chain uses TRBV28 with TRBJ1-2; no reliable D call. The V and J ends lost 6 bases and 8 bases respectively, with 10 bases between them. CDR1 and CDR2 (germline): MDHEN, SYDVKM. The CDR3 runs to 11 residues. CDR3 bases: TGTGCCAGCAGCCGAACCCGGGGCTACACCTTC. Its protein product is CASSRTRGYTF.

This chain connects TRBV14 to TRBJ1-1; D not certain. The CDR3 length is 12 residues. Germline CDR1 is SGHDN and CDR2 is FVKESK. V lost 6 bases, J lost 5 bases, and 10 bases lay in between. CDR3 nucleotide sequence: TGTGCCAGCAGTTATTGGCAAACTGAAGCTTTCTTT. Translation: CASSYWQTEAFF.

The chain recombines TRBV19 with TRBJ1-5; the D gene is possibly TRBD1 (5 bases). Between the trimmed V and J ends, which lost 6 bases and 3 bases, there was a span of 18 bases. CDR3 length: 16 residues. Germline CDR1 and CDR2: LNHDA and SQIVND (reference sequence). CDR3 DNA sequence: TGTGCCAGTAGCACTGGGTTTGGAGGGGCCAATCAGCCCCAGCATTTT. It codes for CASSTGFGGANQPQHF.

The chain has TRBV6-5 and TRBJ1-6, with D maybe TRBD1 (5 bases). The V gene lost 6 bases and the J gene lost 5 bases, with 14 bases spanning the gap. CDR3 length: 15 residues. CDR1 is MNHEY, CDR2 SVGAGI, per germline. CDR3 in DNA: TGTGCCAGCAGCGGCCTAACAGGAGATAATTCACCCCTCCACTTT. Protein sequence: CASSGLTGDNSPLHF.

This chain uses TRBV7-9 with TRBJ1-4, with unresolved D. The CDR3 loop spans 15 amino acids. Germline V gives CDR1 SEHNR, CDR2 FQNEAQ (reference sequence). V was clipped by 6 bases and J by 4 bases, with 15 bases between them. The CDR3 loop reads CASRKRARVNEKLFF. The CDR3, as DNA: TGTGCCAGCAGAAAAAGGGCGAGGGTTAATGAAAAACTGTTTTTT.

The chain carries TRBV7-2 and TRBJ2-3; unclear D gene. Trimming removed 1 base from V and 5 bases from J, with 7 bases in between. CDR1 is SGHTA, CDR2 FQGNSA, per germline. The CDR3 length is 13 residues. CDR3 sequence: CASSLVRRDTQYF. The CDR3 nucleotides read TGTGCCAGCAGCTTAGTTCGGAGAGATACGCAGTATTTT. The complete variable domain, with remaining parts taken from reference TRBV7-2 and TRBJ2-3, reads GAGVSQSPSNKVTEKGKDVELRCDPISGHTALYWYRQSLGQGLEFLIYFQGNSAPDKSGLPSDRFSAERTGGSVSTLTIQRTQQEDSAVYLCASSLVRRDTQYFGPGTRLTVL.

This chain uses TRBV5-1 with TRBJ2-4; 9 bases line up with TRBD1. The CDR3 loop spans 14 amino acids. The germline V gene has CDR1 SGHRS and CDR2 YFSETQ. The V gene end was trimmed by 1 base and the J gene end by 8 bases; junction bases not matched to a gene: 4. The CDR3 nucleotides read TGCGCCAGCAGCTTGACAGGGGGCGCGTACATTCAGTACTTC. Its protein product is CASSLTGGAYIQYF.

This chain links TRBV12-3 or TRBV12-4 with TRBJ2-7; perhaps TRBD2 as D (6 bases). Deletions cut 5 bases from V and 7 bases from J, with 15 bases between. There are 13 residues in the CDR3. The CDR3 sequence: CASSVSGRGEQYF. CDR3 nucleotide sequence: TGTGCCAGCAGTGTTAGCGGACGAGGAGAGCAGTACTTC.

In nucleotides, the CDR3 is TGTGCCAGCAGCCAAGGGGGAGGGGACTATGGCTACACCTTC. Amino acids: CASSQGGGDYGYTF. The chain uses TRBV3-1 (or the pseudogene TRBV3-2) and TRBJ1-2; possibly TRBD1 for D (5 bases). Germline V CDR1 and CDR2: LGHDT, YNNKEL (reference sequence). The V gene lost 1 base and the J gene lost 3 bases, with 9 bases spanning the gap. This CDR3 contains 14 residues.

The chain is built from TRBV7-9 and TRBJ2-3; D unclear. The CDR3 sequence is 11 residues long. Trimming removed 5 bases from V and 6 bases from J, with 6 bases in between. CDR1 and CDR2 from the germline V gene are SEHNR and FQNEAQ (reference sequence). The chain's CDR3 is CASSQSDTQYF. CDR3 coding DNA: TGTGCCAGCAGCCAGTCGGATACGCAGTATTTT.

About this clone itself: The sample holds other DNA sequences that translate to the same CDR3. The rearrangement uses TRBV15 and TRBJ2-3; maybe TRBD2 (6 bases). Germline values: CDR1 LNHNV, CDR2 YYDKDF (reference sequence). The CDR3 loop spans 16 amino acids. Trimming shortened V by 0 bases and J by 1 base, and 11 bases separated the two germline ends. The chain's CDR3 is CATSREGGGGTDTQYF. For the CDR3, the DNA is TGTGCCACCAGCAGAGAAGGAGGAGGGGGCACAGATACGCAGTATTTT.

CDR3 sequence (DNA): TGTGCCAGCAGTGTAGAACGTTCACCCCTCCACTTT. Translating gives CASSVERSPLHF. V and J are TRBV25-1 and TRBJ1-6; D unclear. CDR1 and CDR2 (germline): MGHDK, SYGVNS. The CDR3 runs to 12 residues. The V gene lost 4 bases and the J gene lost 9 bases, with 7 bases spanning the gap.

The chain employs TRBV19 and TRBJ2-6; 9 bases agree with TRBD2. This CDR3 is built from 17 residues. The ends lost 1 base at V and 2 bases at J; junction bases unmatched: 3. Germline-derived CDR1 and CDR2 are LNHDA and SQIVND (reference sequence). The CDR3 bases are TGTGCCAGTAGTATAGGCGGGGGGGCGGCTGGGGCCAACGTCCTGACTTTC. The encoded protein is CASSIGGGAAGANVLTF.

The chain links TRBV29-1 to TRBJ1-2; 9 bases agree with TRBD1. Germline V gene data show CDR1 as SQVTM and CDR2 as ANQGSEA. The CDR3 is 14 amino acids. V lost 5 bases to trimming and J lost 7 bases; unmatched junction nucleotides: 11. CDR3 protein: CSVTRDRVSGGYTF. The CDR3 DNA reads TGCAGCGTTACCCGGGACAGGGTGTCCGGTGGCTACACCTTC.

As DNA, the CDR3 is TGTGCCAGCAGTTTATTGGGGACAGGGGGAACTGAAGCTTTCTTT. This gives the protein CASSLLGTGGTEAFF. The chain carries TRBV27 and TRBJ1-1; 11 bases match TRBD1. Unmatched junction bases numbered 3, after V lost 1 base and J lost 5 bases. Germline V gene lookup returns CDR1 MNHEY and CDR2 SMNVEV (reference sequence). This CDR3 region has 15 residues.

The chain is built from TRBV2 and TRBJ2-5, with 10 bases identical to TRBD2. Looked up from germline, CDR1 is SNHLY and CDR2 is FYNNEI. This CDR3 contains 19 residues. The J segment lost 2 bases and the V segment lost 6 bases, leaving 18 bases of the junction unmatched. The CDR3 spells CASSGLAGADTTPQETQYF. The CDR3 DNA reads TGTGCCAGCAGCGGTCTAGCGGGGGCCGATACTACCCCACAAGAGACCCAGTACTTC.

The chain combines TRBV5-1 with TRBJ2-3, with 9 bases matching TRBD1. The CDR3 sequence is 15 residues long. The V and J ends lost 7 bases and 7 bases, in that order; junction bases with no gene match: 13. Germline V gene lookup returns CDR1 SGHRS and CDR2 YFSETQ. The chain's CDR3 is CASPNPRDRVYTQYF. The CDR3 region has the DNA TGCGCCAGCCCTAATCCCCGGGACAGGGTGTATACGCAGTATTTT.